These 8 T cell receptor beta chains originate from one sample sequenced in a study of blood T cell repertoires in COVID-19. Generated by immunoSEQ multiplex PCR, the TCRdb table keeps only in-frame clones and is missing some. The sample includes more than 250,000 clones, 92% seen only once; the top ten take less than 20%. What was sequenced was PBMCs or T cells enriched from blood (not recorded which). Every receptor here comes from a woman aged 25 to 39 who had recovered from COVID-19.

The chain has TRBV4-2 and TRBJ2-3, with 7 positions matching TRBD1. The CDR3 runs to 19 residues. The J segment lost 8 bases and the V segment lost 5 bases, leaving 25 bases of the junction unmatched. Germline CDR1 LGHNA, CDR2 YNFKEQ. The CDR3 reads CASSNRDRSTDRSGGTQYF. The CDR3 coding sequence is TGTGCCAGCAGCAACCGGGACAGATCTACAGACCGTTCAGGAGGTACGCAGTATTTT.

V is TRBV7-9 and J is TRBJ1-5; D gene ambiguous. The germline V gene encodes CDR1 SEHNR and CDR2 FQNEAQ (reference sequence). The germline V and J ends were trimmed by 4 bases and 3 bases, with 7 bases remaining between them. The CDR3 runs 13 residues. The CDR3 nucleotides read TGTGCCAGCAGCTCAGGATTCAATCAGCCCCAGCATTTT. Translating it yields CASSSGFNQPQHF.

This clone occurred once. V and J are TRBV4-2 and TRBJ2-3; D uncertain. This CDR3 region has 17 residues. Per the germline V gene, CDR1 is LGHNA and CDR2 is YNFKEQ. Trimming took off 4 bases at V and 0 bases at J, with 17 bases between the two ends. The CDR3 DNA sequence: TGTGCCAGCAGCCCACCGTGGGTAGCCGAGAGCACAGATACGCAGTATTTT. Translated: CASSPPWVAESTDTQYF.

This sequence joins TRBV2 and TRBJ2-1; TRBD1 matches 9 bases. Germline trimming cut 7 bases from V and 9 bases from J; bases unmatched to any gene: 10. The germline gives CDR1 SNHLY, CDR2 FYNNEI. The CDR3 contains 14 residues. The CDR3 DNA reads as TGTGCCAGCACCACAGGGGGCGTCTGGGGTGAGCAGTTCTTC. Protein product: CASTTGGVWGEQFF.

CDR3 residues: CASSPVGAHEKLFF. The CDR3 DNA follows: TGTGCCAGCAGCCCAGTGGGGGCGCACGAAAAACTGTTTTTT. The chain links TRBV3-1 (or the pseudogene TRBV3-2) to TRBJ1-4, with D tentatively TRBD1 (6 bases). Germline V gene lookup returns CDR1 LGHDT and CDR2 YNNKEL (reference sequence). The ends were cut back, 4 bases at V and 8 bases at J, with 14 bases in the middle. There are 14 residues in the CDR3.

The chain links TRBV27 to TRBJ1-5; TRBD1 matches at 9 bases. J was trimmed by 4 bases and V by 5 bases; bases with no gene match: 3. The CDR3 runs to 14 residues. CDR1 and CDR2 from the germline V gene are MNHEY and SMNVEV (reference sequence). CDR3 sequence (DNA): TGTGCCAGCAGTCCACAGGGGGCAAATCAGCCCCAGCATTTT. Amino acid sequence: CASSPQGANQPQHF.

The chain joins TRBV28 to TRBJ1-2; no definite D call. Trimming took 6 bases from V and 8 from J, leaving 16 bases between them. The CDR3 totals 13 residues. Germline values: CDR1 MDHEN, CDR2 SYDVKM. The CDR3 region is CASRLQNLGGYTF. As DNA, the CDR3 is TGTGCCAGCAGGCTACAGAACTTAGGAGGCTACACCTTC.

A single count supports this clone. The genes are TRBV30 and TRBJ2-2; TRBD1 is a possible D gene (6 bases). Deletions cut 3 bases from V and 3 bases from J, with 14 bases between. The length of the CDR3 is 15 residues. Germline CDR1 reads GTSNPN; CDR2 reads SVGIG (reference sequence). The CDR3 loop is CAWRARTDYTGELFF. Written as DNA, the CDR3 is TGTGCCTGGAGAGCGCGGACAGATTACACCGGGGAGCTGTTTTTT.